The T cell receptor beta chain described here comes from a study of blood T cell repertoires in COVID-19. Per the germline V gene, CDR1 is LNHDA and CDR2 is SQIVND (reference sequence). This CDR3 region has 13 residues. J lost 11 bases, V lost 7 bases, and 4 bases had no gene match. Repertoires were generated with immunoSEQ multiplex PCR, while TCRdb's copy carries only in-frame clones and drops some. Among around 110,000 clones listed, roughly four fifths were seen once. V gene TRBV19 combines with J gene TRBJ2-2; 13 bases fit TRBD2. Sequenced: peripheral blood. The receptor was derived from a man aged 65-85 years with active or convalescent COVID-19. This CDR3 reads CASTTSGGAELFF. DNA for the CDR3: TGTGCCAGTACAACTAGCGGGGGGGCTGAGCTGTTTTTT.